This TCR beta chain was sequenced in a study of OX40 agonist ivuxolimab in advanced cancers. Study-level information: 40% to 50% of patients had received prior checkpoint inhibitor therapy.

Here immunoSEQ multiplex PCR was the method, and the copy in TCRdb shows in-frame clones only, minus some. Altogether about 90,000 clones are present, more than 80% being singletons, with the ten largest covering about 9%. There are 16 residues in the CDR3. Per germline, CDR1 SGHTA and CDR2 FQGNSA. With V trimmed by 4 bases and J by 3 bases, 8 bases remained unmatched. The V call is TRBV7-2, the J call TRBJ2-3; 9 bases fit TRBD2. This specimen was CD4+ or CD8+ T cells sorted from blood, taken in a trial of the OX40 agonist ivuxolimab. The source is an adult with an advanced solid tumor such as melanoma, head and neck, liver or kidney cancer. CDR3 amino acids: CASSSLAGVGTDTQYF. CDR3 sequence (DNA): TGTGCCAGCAGCTCCTTAGCGGGAGTGGGGACAGATACGCAGTATTTT.